Listed below are T cell receptor beta chains from one sample, sequenced in a study of neurological immune-mediated disorders. TCRdb reprocessed the 5' RACE reads with MiXCR, giving one entry per CDR3 protein. The sample has 40,000 to 55,000 distinct CDR3 sequences, about 9.3% seen once. Sequenced material: PBMCs. The receptors come from a woman between 40 and 55 years old with HTLV-1-associated myelopathy (HAM/TSP). The CDR3 runs from the conserved cysteine through the conserved F or W.

J: TRBJ2-1
V: TRBV6-6
CDR3: CASSYPGNEQFF

J: TRBJ1-6
V: TRBV12-3/TRBV12-4
CDR3: CASSRQGHNSPPHF

J: TRBJ1-1
V: TRBV20-1
CDR3: CSASGTKNTEAFF

J: TRBJ2-5
V: TRBV9
CDR3: CASSVGGAGGPETQYF

J: TRBJ1-2
V: TRBV6-6
CDR3: CASTRSIGGRNYGYTF

J: TRBJ2-7
V: TRBV5-1
CDR3: CASSLGWVTQTYEQYF

J: TRBJ2-5
V: TRBV20-1
CDR3: CSAIPGTGGGQETQYF

J: TRBJ2-7
V: TRBV30
CDR3: CAWSGQGIVYEQYF

J: TRBJ1-2
V: TRBV5-5
CDR3: CASSPGQGDQYGYTF

J: TRBJ2-3
V: TRBV7-8
CDR3: CASSLEPGGTDTQYF

J: TRBJ1-5
V: TRBV27
CDR3: CASGQGLQPQHF

J: TRBJ2-2
V: TRBV29-1
CDR3: CSAEDPFLGGNTGELFF

J: TRBJ2-5
V: TRBV5-1
CDR3: CASSLGLETQYF

J: TRBJ2-3
V: TRBV29-1
CDR3: CSVELGQDPTDTQYF

J: TRBJ2-1
V: TRBV6-2/TRBV6-3
CDR3: CAISAVSGGQNEQFF

J: TRBJ1-4
V: TRBV6-1
CDR3: CASSVRGGNEKLFF

J: TRBJ2-3
V: TRBV20-1
CDR3: CSARDQGGSTDTQYF